A selection of T cell receptor beta chains follows, all from one sample in a study of cytomegalovirus exposure and HLA in healthy donors. Sequencing used immunoSEQ multiplex PCR; TCRdb keeps in-frame clones, though not all of them. Here the sample spans 65,000 to 75,000 clones, about 91% being singletons. Sequenced input: PBMCs. These receptors came from a man between 18 and 35 years old in good health and CMV-seropositive. Both conserved end residues are part of each CDR3. D genes are given only for firm matches. Expanded clones get a size class; other rows say once, few or many, or leave the size out.

clone size,J gene,V gene,D gene,CDR3 DNA,CDR3 protein
.,TRBJ1-2,TRBV28,TRBD1,TGTGCCAGCAGTCGAACAGGGGTAGTATATGGCTACACCTTC,CASSRTGVVYGYTF
.,TRBJ2-2,TRBV5-8,.,TGTGCCAGCAGCTTGGGACAGTTCACCGGGGAGCTGTTTTTT,CASSLGQFTGELFF
.,TRBJ2-1,TRBV29-1,.,TGCAGCGGTCGCTTTTCCGGTGAGCAGTTCTTC,CSGRFSGEQFF
.,TRBJ2-3,TRBV6-4,.,TGTGCCAGCAGTGCAAGCGGTGGTGCAGATACGCAGTATTTT,CASSASGGADTQYF
.,TRBJ2-3,TRBV9,.,TGTGCCAGCAGCGTAACCATTTCTAGCGGCACAGATACGCAGTATTTT,CASSVTISSGTDTQYF
.,TRBJ2-7,TRBV19,.,TGTGCCAGTAGTACCGACGGGACCTACGAGCAGTACTTC,CASSTDGTYEQYF
.,TRBJ2-7,TRBV5-4,TRBD2,TGTGCCAGCAGCTTGCCTAGCGGGAAGTATGAGCAGTACTTC,CASSLPSGKYEQYF
.,TRBJ2-3,TRBV5-1,.,TGCGCCAGCAGATTGAACTTTATCACAGATACGCAGTATTTT,CASRLNFITDTQYF
.,TRBJ2-2,TRBV23-1,TRBD1,TGCGCCAGCAGTCAATTTCGCCGACAGGGGGACACCGGGGAGCTGTTTTTT,CASSQFRRQGDTGELFF
.,TRBJ2-2,TRBV2,TRBD1,TGTGCCAGCAGTGAAGGGACAGGGGGCTTGAACACCGGGGAGCTGTTTTTT,CASSEGTGGLNTGELFF
.,TRBJ2-2,TRBV27,TRBD1,TGTGCCAGCAGTTTATTGGTCGGACAGGGCACCGGGGAGCTGTTTTTT,CASSLLVGQGTGELFF
.,TRBJ2-1,TRBV19,.,TGTGCCAGTAGTATAGATCACGGCGGGAACTCCTACAATGAGCAGTTCTTC,CASSIDHGGNSYNEQFF
once,TRBJ1-1,TRBV7-3,TRBD1,TGTGCCAGCAGCTGGACAGGGGACTCCCAGAACACTGAAGCTTTCTTT,CASSWTGDSQNTEAFF
.,TRBJ1-1,TRBV2,.,TGTGCCAGCAGTGAAGGCCGGGGCACTGAAGCTTTCTTT,CASSEGRGTEAFF
.,TRBJ1-1,TRBV18,TRBD1,TGTGCCAGCTCACCGACAGGGGTGAACACTGAAGCTTTCTTT,CASSPTGVNTEAFF
.,TRBJ1-1,TRBV18,.,TGTGCCAGCTCTGGGGGGGCAGGGGACACTGAAGCTTTCTTT,CASSGGAGDTEAFF
.,TRBJ1-5,TRBV27,TRBD1,TGTGCCAGCAGTTCTCAGGGGGCGAGGCAGCCCCAGCATTTT,CASSSQGARQPQHF
once,TRBJ2-4,TRBV21-1,.,TGTGCCAGCGGGGAGGACCACGACAACATTCAGTACTTC,CASGEDHDNIQYF
.,TRBJ1-4,TRBV11-2,TRBD1,TGTGCCAGCAGCTCCCCCGACAGGGTAGCTGAATTAGGTGAAAAACTGTTTTTT,CASSSPDRVAELGEKLFF
once,TRBJ2-7,TRBV28,TRBD2,TGTGCCAGCAGTAGGGCCGGGACTATACACGAGCAGTACTTC,CASSRAGTIHEQYF
.,TRBJ2-1,TRBV5-1,.,TGCGCCAGCAGCTGGGGCTGGGAGCAGTTCTTC,CASSWGWEQFF
.,TRBJ1-1,TRBV2,.,TGTGCCAGCAGTGAAGCAGAGGGCACTGAAGCTTTCTTT,CASSEAEGTEAFF
.,TRBJ2-3,TRBV9,.,TGTGCCAGCAGCGTTTCTTCCATCGGTTTCGGCACAGATACGCAGTATTTT,CASSVSSIGFGTDTQYF
.,TRBJ2-7,TRBV27,.,TGTGCCAGCAGTCCGTTCAGGGGCTCCTACGAGCAGTACTTC,CASSPFRGSYEQYF
.,TRBJ2-5,TRBV5-4,TRBD2,TGTGCCAGCGGTCTAGCGGGAGAACTAGAGACCCAGTACTTC,CASGLAGELETQYF
.,TRBJ2-5,TRBV7-6,.,TGTGCCAGCAGCTTAGACAGGGTTCAAGAGACCCAGTACTTC,CASSLDRVQETQYF
.,TRBJ2-1,TRBV30,TRBD2,TGTGCCTGGAATCTGGCGGGAGGGCCACATGAGCAGTTCTTC,CAWNLAGGPHEQFF
.,TRBJ2-1,TRBV19,TRBD1,TGTGCCAGTAGGGGGACAGGGTTTTACAATGAGCAGTTCTTC,CASRGTGFYNEQFF
.,TRBJ1-3,TRBV19,.,TGTGCCAGTATGGACAGCGACGGAAACACCATATATTTT,CASMDSDGNTIYF
.,TRBJ1-1,TRBV9,.,TGTGCCAGCAGCGTCGACGGGATGAACACTGAAGCTTTCTTT,CASSVDGMNTEAFF
.,TRBJ1-5,TRBV19,.,TGTGCCAGTAGTATAATAGTCTCTACGAGCAATCAGCCCCAGCATTTT,CASSIIVSTSNQPQHF
.,TRBJ2-7,TRBV11-2,.,TGTGCCAGCAGCTTAGGGGGAGGCTCCCTGTCCTACGAGCAGTACTTC,CASSLGGGSLSYEQYF
.,TRBJ2-5,TRBV2,TRBD1,TGTGCCAGCAGTGAATTGGACAGGGGGCAAGAGACCCAGTACTTC,CASSELDRGQETQYF
.,TRBJ2-1,TRBV6-5,.,TGTGCCAGCAGTGCGGGACCGACGAATGAGCAGTTCTTC,CASSAGPTNEQFF
.,TRBJ1-2,TRBV6-5,TRBD1,TGTGCCAGCAGCCGGACAGGGGGGACCTCGAGTCGCTACACCTTC,CASSRTGGTSSRYTF
.,TRBJ1-2,TRBV28,.,TGTGCCAGCAGTTTTGGCAGCTATGGCTACACCTTC,CASSFGSYGYTF
.,TRBJ2-5,TRBV18,.,TGTGCCAGCTCTTCCGTGGGGGCGCAGGGAGAGACCCAGTACTTC,CASSSVGAQGETQYF
.,TRBJ2-1,TRBV9,TRBD2,TGTGCCAGCAGCGGGGGGACTAGCGGGGGAAGCTCCTACAATGAGCAGTTCTTC,CASSGGTSGGSSYNEQFF
.,TRBJ2-2,TRBV11-3,TRBD2,TGTGCCAGCAGCCTAGCGGGAGGGAACACCGGGGAGCTGTTTTTT,CASSLAGGNTGELFF
.,TRBJ2-1,TRBV5-1,.,TGCGCCAGCAGCCCCCAATCAGGGATTATGGTCTACAATGAGCAGTTCTTC,CASSPQSGIMVYNEQFF
.,TRBJ1-5,TRBV10-2,.,TGCGCCAGCAAGTCAGGGGATCAGCCCCAGCATTTT,CASKSGDQPQHF
.,TRBJ2-1,TRBV30,.,TGTGCCTGGAGTGACGGGCCCCTAGCGCAGTTCTTC,CAWSDGPLAQFF
.,TRBJ1-2,TRBV6-1,.,TGTGCCAGCAGTGAGGCTTCAGGGATGAACTATGGCTACACCTTC,CASSEASGMNYGYTF
.,TRBJ2-7,TRBV28,TRBD1,TGTGCCAGCAGTGCCCTACCGGACAGGGTCTACGAGCAGTACTTC,CASSALPDRVYEQYF
.,TRBJ1-1,TRBV7-9,.,TGTGCCAGCAGCGAGACAGTAAACACTGAAGCTTTCTTT,CASSETVNTEAFF
.,TRBJ2-1,TRBV28,TRBD2,TGTGCCAGCAGTTCCCCGGCAGGACTAGCGGTCCCTGCTTCGTTCTTC,CASSSPAGLAVPASFF
.,TRBJ1-2,TRBV5-4,.,TGTGCCAGCAGCCCCGGACGGGGGGCAGGCTATGGCTACACCTTC,CASSPGRGAGYGYTF